This T cell receptor beta chain was recorded in a study of T cell responses to AZD1222 COVID-19 vaccine. This clone was seen a few times. The antigen is not known. Germline V gives CDR1 LNHDA, CDR2 SQIVND (reference sequence). The V and J ends lost 5 bases and 7 bases, in that order; junction bases with no gene match: 8. The CDR3 is 15 amino acids. The study, taken as a whole, reports: Donors were mostly white British, more females; clonal diversity possibly underestimated. Samples come after the peak T cell response, not at day 14. Just a handful of people given AZD1222 tested seropositive at baseline.

Generated by immunoSEQ multiplex PCR, the TCRdb table keeps only in-frame clones and is missing some. The sample has 90,000 to 100,000 clones; less than 90% are singletons. The TCR sequence derives from an adult in good health. The J gene is TRBJ2-1, the V gene TRBV19; 10 bases line up with TRBD2. The starting material was peripheral blood, obtained on day 0 of AZD1222 vaccination. CDR3 region: CASSANSGGLNEQFF. The DNA of the CDR3 is TGTGCCAGTAGTGCAAATAGCGGGGGGCTTAATGAGCAGTTCTTC.